This TCR beta chain was captured by sequencing in a study of OX40 agonist ivuxolimab in advanced cancers. As for the study in general: Patients in the trial were receiving intravenous ivuxolimab every 2 weeks, at doses of 0.01 to 10 mg/kg. Hepatocellular carcinoma, melanoma, renal cell or head and neck cancer affected the dose-escalation patients.

The CDR3 runs to 11 residues. Germline-derived CDR1 and CDR2 are MNHNS and SASEGT. Generated by immunoSEQ multiplex PCR, the TCRdb table keeps only in-frame clones and is missing some. The table shows tens of thousands of clones, with around 89% occurring only once. Sequenced here: CD4+ or CD8+ T cells sorted from blood, sampled in a trial of the OX40 agonist ivuxolimab. The chain has TRBV6-1 and TRBJ2-5; D is unresolved. The J call may be incorrect, as the DNA end agrees better with TRBJ2-7. The receptor was isolated from an adult with an advanced solid tumor such as melanoma, head and neck, liver or kidney cancer. CDR3 in amino acids: CASRVNYEQYF. As DNA, the CDR3 is TGTGCCAGCAGAGTTAACTACGAGCAGTACTTC.